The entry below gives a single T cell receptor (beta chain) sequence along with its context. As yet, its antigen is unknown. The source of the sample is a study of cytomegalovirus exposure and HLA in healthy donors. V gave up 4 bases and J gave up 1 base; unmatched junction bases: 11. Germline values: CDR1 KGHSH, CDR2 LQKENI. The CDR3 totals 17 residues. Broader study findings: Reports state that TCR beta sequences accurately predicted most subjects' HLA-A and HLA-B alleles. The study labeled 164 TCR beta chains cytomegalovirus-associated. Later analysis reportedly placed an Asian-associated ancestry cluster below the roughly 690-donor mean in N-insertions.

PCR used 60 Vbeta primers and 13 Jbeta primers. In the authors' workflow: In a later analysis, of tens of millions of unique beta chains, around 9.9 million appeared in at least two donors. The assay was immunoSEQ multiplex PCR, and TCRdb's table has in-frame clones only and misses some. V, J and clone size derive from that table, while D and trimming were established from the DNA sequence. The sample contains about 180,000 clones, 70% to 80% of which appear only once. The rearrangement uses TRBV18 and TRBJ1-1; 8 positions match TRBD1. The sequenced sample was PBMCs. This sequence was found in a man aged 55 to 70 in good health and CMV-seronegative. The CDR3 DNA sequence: TGTGCCAGCTCACGAAACTTGGCTGGACAGGGGAACACTGAAGCTTTCTTT. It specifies CASSRNLAGQGNTEAFF.